The 30 T cell receptor beta chains given below trace back to one sample, sequenced in a study of blood T cell repertoires in COVID-19. Measured with immunoSEQ multiplex PCR; TCRdb has only the in-frame clones, and not every one. The table has around 44,000 clones, around 82% seen once. Sample: peripheral blood. Source of these receptors: a man between 35 and 55 years old with active or convalescent COVID-19.

This chain's CDR3 is CASSEYWVGSNNNEQFF. CDR3 bases: TGCGCCAGCAGCGAGTATTGGGTAGGGAGTAACAACAATGAGCAGTTCTTC. This chain links TRBV5-1 with TRBJ2-1; possible D gene TRBD2, 5 bases. The germline gives CDR1 SGHRS, CDR2 YFSETQ. V lost 4 bases and J 5 bases, leaving 22 bases between the germline ends. This CDR3 has 17 amino acids.

This sequence joins TRBV6-1 and TRBJ1-2, with a weak D call TRBD1 (6 bases). The CDR3 is made up of 13 amino acids. Trimming removed 3 bases from V and 7 bases from J, with 12 bases in between. CDR1 MNHNS and CDR2 SASEGT come from the germline V gene. CDR3 nucleotide sequence: TGTGCCAGCAGTGAGTTGGGGGCTCGTGGCTACACCTTC. As protein: CASSELGARGYTF.

The chain is built from TRBV28 and TRBJ2-5, with D possibly TRBD1 on 6 matching bases. The V gene lost 3 bases and the J gene lost 0 bases, with 11 bases spanning the gap. Germline V lookup: CDR1 MDHEN, CDR2 SYDVKM. This CDR3 has 15 amino acids. CDR3 residues: CASSFGGANQETQYF. For the CDR3, the DNA is TGTGCCAGCAGTTTTGGGGGCGCGAACCAAGAGACCCAGTACTTC. The variable domain in full, with the rest retrieved from reference TRBV28 and TRBJ2-5, is DVKVTQSSRYLVKRTGEKVFLECVQDMDHENMFWYRQDPGLGLRLIYFSYDVKMKEKGDIPEGYSVSREKKERFSLILESASTNQTSMYLCASSFGGANQETQYFGPGTRLLVL.

CDR3 amino acids: CASSYRSGTSGDYEQYF. The CDR3 DNA follows: TGTGCCAGCAGTTACAGGTCTGGGACTAGCGGGGACTACGAGCAGTACTTC. This sequence joins TRBV6-2 or TRBV6-3 and TRBJ2-7, with 13 bases aligning to TRBD2. The germline CDR1 and CDR2 sequences are MNHEY and SVGEGT. Losses at the gene ends were 2 bases for V and 3 bases for J; bases not matched to a gene: 7. The CDR3 spans 17 residues.

This chain connects TRBV19 to TRBJ2-5; 7 nucleotides line up with TRBD2. This CDR3 has 14 amino acids. With 5 bases clipped from V and 0 bases from J, the junction kept 3 bases outside the gene matches. The germline CDR1 and CDR2 sequences are LNHDA and SQIVND (reference sequence). The CDR3 DNA reads as TGTGCCAGTAGTTACCTAGCGGACCAAGAGACCCAGTACTTC. It specifies CASSYLADQETQYF.

This chain uses TRBV7-2 with TRBJ1-1, with D unclear. The germline gives CDR1 SGHTA, CDR2 FQGNSA. With 5 bases removed from V and 2 bases from J, the gap between germline ends came to 21 bases. CDR3 length equals 17 residues. DNA of the CDR3: TGTGCCAGCAGCCCCCGGTCCTCTCGTCTTTCAAACACTGAAGCTTTCTTT. It codes for CASSPRSSRLSNTEAFF.

The chain uses TRBV27 and TRBJ1-4; D remains unclear. CDR3 length equals 13 residues. Trimming shortened V by 2 bases and J by 8 bases, and 9 bases separated the two germline ends. Germline V gene sequence: CDR1 MNHEY, CDR2 SMNVEV (reference sequence). CDR3 residues: CASSLNSLEKLFF. CDR3 sequence (DNA): TGTGCCAGCAGTTTAAACAGCTTAGAAAAACTGTTTTTT. Based on the CDR3 plus reference TRBV27 and TRBJ1-4, the full variable domain is EAQVTQNPRYLITVTGKKLTVTCSQNMNHEYMSWYRQDPGLGLRQIYYSMNVEVTDKGDVPEGYKVSRKEKRNFPLILESPSPNQTSLYFCASSLNSLEKLFFGSGTQLSVL.

The CDR3 region is CASRFEGRAEAFF. Here the CDR3 DNA reads TGCGCCAGCAGATTTGAGGGAAGGGCTGAAGCTTTCTTT. The chain couples TRBV5-1 to TRBJ1-1, with unresolved D. Germline CDR1 is SGHRS and CDR2 is YFSETQ. The CDR3 totals 13 residues. The V end was cut by 5 bases, the J end by 6 bases, with 14 bases between.

This clone was seen a single time. The chain combines TRBV19 with TRBJ1-1; D is perhaps TRBD1 (5 bases). The germline V and J ends were trimmed by 7 bases and 0 bases, with 12 bases remaining between them. In germline, CDR1 is LNHDA, CDR2 SQIVND (reference sequence). The CDR3 has 14 amino acids. CDR3 amino acids: CASMGGVLNTEAFF. The CDR3 nucleotides are TGTGCCAGTATGGGAGGGGTTTTGAACACTGAAGCTTTCTTT.

CDR3 sequence (DNA): TGTGCCAGCAGCTTTGGACAGGGGGGGGATCAGCCCCAGCATTTT. The encoded protein is CASSFGQGGDQPQHF. This sequence joins TRBV13 and TRBJ1-5; 10 bases fit TRBD1. Trimming at V came to 3 bases and at J to 5 bases, leaving 4 bases not matched to a gene. The CDR3 is 15 residues long. Germline V CDR1 and CDR2: PRHDT, FYEKMQ (reference sequence).

The gene calls are TRBV12-5 and TRBJ2-7, with 9 nucleotides matching TRBD1. Per the germline V gene, CDR1 is LGHNT and CDR2 is FRNRAP. With 0 bases clipped from V and 2 bases from J, the junction kept 5 bases outside the gene matches. CDR3 length equals 16 residues. CDR3 DNA: TGTGCTAGTGGTTTGGTACGGGGACAGGGAACCTACGAGCAGTACTTC. It translates to CASGLVRGQGTYEQYF.

The chain couples TRBV5-1 to TRBJ2-7, with 7 bases fitting TRBD1. Germline assignment: CDR1 SGHRS and CDR2 YFSETQ. This CDR3 is 12 amino acids long. After removal of 2 bases from V and 5 bases from J, the junction contained 1 base not matched to a gene. The CDR3 sequence is CASSFTGDEQYF. The DNA for the CDR3 is TGCGCCAGCAGCTTTACAGGGGACGAGCAGTACTTC.

The chain recombines TRBV7-2 with TRBJ1-5; the D is unclear. CDR3 size: 15 residues. The V and J ends lost 5 bases and 7 bases respectively, with 18 bases between them. CDR1 is SGHTA and CDR2 is FQGNSA in the germline V gene. The CDR3 coding sequence is TGTGCCAGCAGCCTGAGTTCGGAACAGCACCAGCCCCAGCATTTT. Translating it yields CASSLSSEQHQPQHF.

The gene calls are TRBV12-3 or TRBV12-4 and TRBJ2-7; TRBD1 matches 7 bases. The CDR3 covers 13 residues. The ends lost 5 bases at V and 4 bases at J; junction bases unmatched: 5. CDR3 residues: CASSVNRGYEQYF. CDR3 DNA: TGTGCCAGCAGTGTAAACAGGGGTTACGAGCAGTACTTC.

This clone has only a few counts. The V call is TRBV4-3, the J call TRBJ2-7; D not resolved. The germline CDR1 and CDR2 sequences are LGHNA and YSLEER. V lost 1 base and J 7 bases, leaving 14 bases between the germline ends. The CDR3 has 14 amino acids. CDR3 sequence reads: CASSQALETSEQYF. CDR3 DNA: TGCGCCAGCAGCCAAGCACTGGAGACCTCTGAGCAGTACTTC.

V is TRBV4-3 and J is TRBJ1-6; D gene unclear. Per the germline V gene, CDR1 is LGHNA and CDR2 is YSLEER. This CDR3 comprises 13 residues. V lost 0 bases, J lost 9 bases, and 6 bases lay in between. CDR3 DNA sequence: TGCGCCAGCAGCCAAGATGAGGGTTCACCCCTCCACTTT. Protein: CASSQDEGSPLHF.

The chain combines TRBV5-1 with TRBJ1-5, with D possibly matching TRBD1 (6 bases). Germline lookup yields CDR1 SGHRS and CDR2 YFSETQ. V was pared by 0 bases and J by 6 bases, with 13 bases between. This CDR3 region has 15 residues. The CDR3 DNA reads TGCGCCAGCAGCTTGGCGGCAGGGGAAGGTCAGCCCCAGCATTTT. Its translation: CASSLAAGEGQPQHF.

The V and J genes are TRBV5-1 and TRBJ1-2; no clear D gene. Germline loops: CDR1 SGHRS, CDR2 YFSETQ. The CDR3 extends over 15 amino acids. The V end was cut by 0 bases, the J end by 8 bases, with 17 bases between. The CDR3 DNA reads as TGCGCCAGCAGCTTGGCCAATGGAGAAGGAAAGGGCTACACCTTC. Translating gives CASSLANGEGKGYTF.

The CDR3 nucleotides read TGTGCCAGCAGTCTACAGGGGGTCCCTAATCAGCCCCAGCATTTT. Translating it yields CASSLQGVPNQPQHF. The rearrangement uses TRBV6-5 and TRBJ1-5; 8 bases align to TRBD1. Germline trimming cut 5 bases from V and 4 bases from J; bases unmatched to any gene: 7. Germline CDR1 is MNHEY and CDR2 is SVGAGI. The CDR3 sequence is 15 residues long.

The chain is built from TRBV6-5 and TRBJ2-1; 9 positions match TRBD2. The CDR3 extends over 16 amino acids. The V and J ends lost 2 bases and 7 bases, in that order; junction bases with no gene match: 9. Germline V CDR1 and CDR2: MNHEY, SVGAGI. In DNA, the CDR3 is TGTGCCAGCAGTTACCCCCGGGCTAGCGGGAAAAATGAGCAGTTCTTC. This gives the protein CASSYPRASGKNEQFF.

The CDR3 region is CASRPGYSNQPQHF. Written as DNA, the CDR3 is TGTGCCAGTAGGCCGGGGTATAGCAATCAGCCCCAGCATTTT. This rearrangement joins TRBV19 to TRBJ1-5, with D unresolved. CDR3 length: 14 residues. Germline CDR1 LNHDA, CDR2 SQIVND (reference sequence). V was trimmed by 6 bases and J by 0 bases, leaving 9 bases between them.

This chain uses TRBV19 with TRBJ2-1; TRBD1 aligns across 7 bases. The trim removed 7 bases at V and 7 bases at J, leaving 1 base unmatched. The germline V gene encodes CDR1 LNHDA and CDR2 SQIVND (reference sequence). The CDR3 has 11 residues. The CDR3 bases are TGTGCCAGTAAACAGGGGAATGAGCAGTTCTTC. As protein: CASKQGNEQFF.

This chain links TRBV21-1 with TRBJ1-2; the D call in the table, TRBD1, was not verified against the DNA. TRBV21-1 is marked as a pseudogene. CDR3 length equals 16 residues. The CDR3 protein is CASSKEHRTRNYGYTF. DNA for the CDR3: TGTGCCAGCAGCAAAGAGCACAGAACAAGAAACTATGGCTACACCTTC.

This chain links TRBV29-1 with TRBJ1-1; the D gene is possibly TRBD1 (5 bases). CDR1 and CDR2 from the germline V gene are SQVTM and ANQGSEA. Trimming left V 3 bases short and J 5 bases short, with 13 bases between. This CDR3 is built from 13 residues. Here the CDR3 reads CSVDGGPRTEAFF. CDR3 nucleotides: TGCAGCGTTGACGGGGGTCCTCGGACTGAAGCTTTCTTT.

This clone appeared a single time. CDR3 nucleotide sequence: TGCAGCGCTTACCGGGACAGGGGGCACGAGCAGTACTTC. This sequence encodes CSAYRDRGHEQYF. The genes are TRBV29-1 and TRBJ2-7, with TRBD1 matching over 12 bases. The V gene end was trimmed by 7 bases and the J gene end by 5 bases; junction bases not matched to a gene: 6. The germline gives CDR1 SQVTM, CDR2 ANQGSEA. The length of the CDR3 is 13 residues.

V gene TRBV7-2 combines with J gene TRBJ2-5, with D unresolved. The CDR3 has 14 amino acids. CDR1 is SGHTA and CDR2 is FQGNSA in the germline V gene. Trimming took 1 base from V and 1 from J, leaving 7 bases between them. This CDR3 reads CASSLDSIQETQYF. The CDR3 nucleotides read TGTGCCAGCAGCTTAGACAGCATCCAAGAGACCCAGTACTTC.

The V gene is TRBV14, the J gene TRBJ1-1; no reliable D call. Deletions cut 1 base from V and 4 bases from J, with 7 bases between. Germline lookup yields CDR1 SGHDN and CDR2 FVKESK. The CDR3 has 13 residues. The CDR3 DNA reads TGTGCCAGCAGCCAAGTCAGATCCACTGAAGCTTTCTTT. This sequence encodes CASSQVRSTEAFF. Looking up the rest from reference TRBV14 and TRBJ1-1 gives the full variable domain: EAGVTQFPSHSVIEKGQTVTLRCDPISGHDNLYWYRRVMGKEIKFLLHFVKESKQDESGMPNNRFLAERTGGTYSTLKVQPAELEDSGVYFCASSQVRSTEAFFGQGTRLTVV.

The rearrangement uses TRBV3-1 (or the pseudogene TRBV3-2) and TRBJ1-1; tentative D call: TRBD1 (5 bases). Germline V lookup: CDR1 LGHDT, CDR2 YNNKEL (reference sequence). The CDR3 is 13 residues long. Trimming shortened V by 6 bases and J by 1 base, and 9 bases separated the two germline ends. In DNA form, the CDR3 reads TGTGCCAGCAGGCGGAGGGGGAACACTGAAGCTTTCTTT. Residues: CASRRRGNTEAFF.

This clone is large (0.1 to 1%) within its sample. This chain uses TRBV10-3 with TRBJ1-2; D is ambiguous. Trimming left V 2 bases short and J 5 bases short, with 15 bases between. The CDR3 contains 15 residues. Per germline, CDR1 ENHRY and CDR2 SYGVKD. DNA of the CDR3: TGTGCCATCAGTGAGGACGAGGGTTGGGAATATGGCTACACCTTC. It yields the protein CAISEDEGWEYGYTF.

The rearrangement joins TRBV10-2 to TRBJ2-1, with 8 bases lining up with TRBD2. Germline V gene lookup returns CDR1 WSHSY and CDR2 SAAADI. The CDR3 extends over 14 amino acids. Unmatched junction bases numbered 9, after V lost 10 bases and J lost 4 bases. The chain's CDR3 is CATRPAGEYNEQFF. For the CDR3, the DNA is TGCGCCACCAGGCCAGCGGGGGAATACAATGAGCAGTTCTTC.